This TCR beta chain stems from a study of shared clonotypes between healthy human individuals. Study summary: Researchers assigned three CD4 naive, three CD4 memory, two CD8 naive and one CD8 memory plate to each donor.

On sorted subsets, replicate PCRs used 200 to 250 ng DNA, or tens of thousands of T cell genomes. The repertoire was sequenced with immunoSEQ multiplex PCR; TCRdb's copy has only in-frame clones and lacks some. The sample has a few hundred thousand clones, 65% seen once. Concerning this clone itself: The antigen is not known.

Trimming cost V 4 bases and J 1 base, with 14 bases left between them. The germline V gene has CDR1 SGDLS and CDR2 YYNGEE. The CDR3 is made up of 15 amino acids. Study-level results: Sorted-subset samples were not fully sequenced, rarefaction indicated. Depth of sequencing was expected to influence donor clonotype sharing.

Sequencing was performed on memory CD4+ T cells sorted from blood. The subset is: CD45RA-negative fraction. This chain connects TRBV9 to TRBJ1-1; D is undetermined. The origin of this receptor is a man aged 30 to 45 in good health. The CDR3 reads CASSPSGFGNTEAFF. In DNA form, the CDR3 reads TGTGCCAGCAGCCCCTCTGGTTTTGGGAACACTGAAGCTTTCTTT.